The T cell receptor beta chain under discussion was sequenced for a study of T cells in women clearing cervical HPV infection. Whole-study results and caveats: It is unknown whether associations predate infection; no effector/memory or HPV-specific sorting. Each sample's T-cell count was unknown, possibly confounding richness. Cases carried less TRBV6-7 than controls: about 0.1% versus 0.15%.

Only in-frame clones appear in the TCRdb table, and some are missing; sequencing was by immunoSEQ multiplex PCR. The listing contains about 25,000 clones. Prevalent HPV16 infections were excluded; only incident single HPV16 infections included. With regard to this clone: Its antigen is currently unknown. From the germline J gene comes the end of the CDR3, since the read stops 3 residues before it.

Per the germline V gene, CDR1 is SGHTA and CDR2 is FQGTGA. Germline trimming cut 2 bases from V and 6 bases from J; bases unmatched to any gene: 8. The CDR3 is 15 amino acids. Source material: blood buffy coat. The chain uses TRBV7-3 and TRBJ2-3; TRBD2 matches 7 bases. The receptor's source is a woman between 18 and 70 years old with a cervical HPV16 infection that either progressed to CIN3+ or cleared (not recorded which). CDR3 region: CASSLAPAGSDTQYF. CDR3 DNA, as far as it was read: TGTGCCAGCAGCTTAGCCCCAGCGGGGTCGGATACG.